This T cell receptor beta chain derives from a study of blood T cell repertoires in COVID-19. For the study at large: Samples of COVID-19 (acute and convalescent) were obtained from the United States, Italy and Spain. The analysed material was cDNA or gDNA that came from T cells, B-cell-depleted T cells, or PBMCs.

Germline lookup yields CDR1 MNHEY and CDR2 SMNVEV (reference sequence). The CDR3 consists of 13 residues. Trimming shortened V by 2 bases and J by 5 bases, and 6 bases separated the two germline ends. Original processing methods: It was from reference gene primer amplification that nucleated cell counts were estimated. The assay was immunoSEQ multiplex PCR, and TCRdb's table has in-frame clones only and misses some. Clone size and the V and J calls come from that table; the DNA yielded D and trimming. The table has fewer than 300,000 clones, approximately 90% seen once. The clonotype comes from a man in his sixties who had recovered from COVID-19. The genes are TRBV27 and TRBJ1-4, with D unclear. The sample consisted of peripheral blood. CDR3: CASSLGENEKLFF. The DNA for the CDR3 is TGTGCCAGCAGTTTAGGGGAGAATGAAAAACTGTTTTTT.